This TCR beta chain was retrieved from a study of Graves' ophthalmopathy and Graves' hyperthyroidism. Study-level points and caveats: Progression of ophthalmopathy was predicted by the model with around 68% sensitivity and around 72% specificity.

TCR beta CDR3 regions were amplified from RNA transcripts. Scientists carried out first-round RT-PCR using HTBI primers and then a second-round multiplex PCR. Each CDR3 protein gets one entry after TCRdb re-called the multiplex PCR reads with MiXCR. The sample contains some 750,000 distinct CDR3 sequences, 40% of which appear only once. CAS ≥3, NOSPECS ≥4, moderate-to-severe activity and duration under 3 months marked donors with ophthalmopathy. A word on this clonotype: Its target is not known.

This clonotype originated in an adult man with Graves' ophthalmopathy. The source material was peripheral blood.

CDR3 protein: CASTLRDRVYEQYF. The DNA for the CDR3 is TGTGCCAGCACCCTCCGGGACAGGGTCTACGAGCAGTACTTC. The V call is TRBV6-1, the J call TRBJ2-7; 9 nucleotides align to TRBD1. Germline V CDR1 and CDR2: MNHNS, SASEGT. Losses at the gene ends were 7 bases for V and 3 bases for J; bases not matched to a gene: 7. This CDR3 has 14 residues.